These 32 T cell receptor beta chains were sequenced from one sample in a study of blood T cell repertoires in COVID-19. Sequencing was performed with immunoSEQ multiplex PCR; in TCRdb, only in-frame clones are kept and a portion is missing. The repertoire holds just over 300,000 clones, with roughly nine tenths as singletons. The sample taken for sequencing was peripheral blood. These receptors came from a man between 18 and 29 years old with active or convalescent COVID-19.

CDR3 region: CSGGGGNYEQYF. In DNA, the CDR3 is TGCAGCGGTGGGGGGGGAAACTACGAGCAGTACTTC. The chain joins TRBV29-1 to TRBJ2-7; 7 bases match TRBD2. CDR3 size: 12 residues. Per germline, CDR1 SQVTM and CDR2 ANQGSEA. V lost 7 bases to trimming and J lost 3 bases; unmatched junction nucleotides: 6.

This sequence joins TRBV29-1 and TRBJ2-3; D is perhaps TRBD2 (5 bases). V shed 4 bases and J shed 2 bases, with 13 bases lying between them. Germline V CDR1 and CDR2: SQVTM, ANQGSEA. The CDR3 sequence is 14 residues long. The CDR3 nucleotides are TGCAGCGTTGCAACCGGGATCATCACAGATACGCAGTATTTT. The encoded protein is CSVATGIITDTQYF.

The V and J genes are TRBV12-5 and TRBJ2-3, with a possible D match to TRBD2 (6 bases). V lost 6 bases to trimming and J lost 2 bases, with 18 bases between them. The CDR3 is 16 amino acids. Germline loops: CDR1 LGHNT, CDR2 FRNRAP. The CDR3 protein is CASGPIGTPYTDTQYF. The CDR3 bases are TGTGCTAGTGGCCCAATCGGGACTCCTTACACAGATACGCAGTATTTT.

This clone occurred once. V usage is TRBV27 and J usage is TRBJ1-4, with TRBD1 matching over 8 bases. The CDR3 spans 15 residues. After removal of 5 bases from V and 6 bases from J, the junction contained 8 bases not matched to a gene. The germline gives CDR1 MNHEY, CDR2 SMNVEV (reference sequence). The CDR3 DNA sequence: TGTGCCAGCAGTCTAGGGACAGGATGGGATGAAAAACTGTTTTTT. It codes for CASSLGTGWDEKLFF.

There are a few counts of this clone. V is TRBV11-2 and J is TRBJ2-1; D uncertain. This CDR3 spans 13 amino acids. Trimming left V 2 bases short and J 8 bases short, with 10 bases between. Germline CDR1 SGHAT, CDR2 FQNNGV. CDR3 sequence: CASSLNSPDEQFF. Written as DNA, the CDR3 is TGTGCCAGCAGCTTAAATAGCCCGGATGAGCAGTTCTTC.

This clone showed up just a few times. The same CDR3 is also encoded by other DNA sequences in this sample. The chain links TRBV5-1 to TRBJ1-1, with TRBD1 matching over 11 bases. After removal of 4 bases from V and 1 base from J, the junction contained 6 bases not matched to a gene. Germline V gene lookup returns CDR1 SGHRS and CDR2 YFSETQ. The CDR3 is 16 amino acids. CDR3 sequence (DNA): TGCGCCAGCAGCCCCGGACAGGGGGCTGGGAACACTGAAGCTTTCTTT. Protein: CASSPGQGAGNTEAFF.

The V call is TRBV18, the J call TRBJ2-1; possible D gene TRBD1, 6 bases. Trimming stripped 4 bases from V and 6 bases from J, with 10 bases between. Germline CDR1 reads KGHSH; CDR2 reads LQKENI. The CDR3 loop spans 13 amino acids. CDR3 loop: CASSLNRVNEQFF. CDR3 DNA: TGTGCCAGCTCACTTAACAGGGTCAATGAGCAGTTCTTC.

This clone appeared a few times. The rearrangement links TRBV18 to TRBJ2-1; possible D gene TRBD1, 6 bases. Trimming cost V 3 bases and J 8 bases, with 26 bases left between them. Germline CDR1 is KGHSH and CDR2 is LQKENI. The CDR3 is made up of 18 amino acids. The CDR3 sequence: CASSPLGWTPSEGDEQFF. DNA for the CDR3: TGTGCCAGCTCACCCCTAGGATGGACGCCTTCCGAGGGGGATGAGCAGTTCTTC.

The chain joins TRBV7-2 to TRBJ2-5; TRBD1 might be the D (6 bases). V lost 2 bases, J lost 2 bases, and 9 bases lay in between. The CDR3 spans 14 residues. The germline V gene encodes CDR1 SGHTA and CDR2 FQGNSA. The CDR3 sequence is CASSLSQGQETQYF. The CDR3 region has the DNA TGTGCCAGCAGCTTATCACAGGGACAAGAGACCCAGTACTTC.

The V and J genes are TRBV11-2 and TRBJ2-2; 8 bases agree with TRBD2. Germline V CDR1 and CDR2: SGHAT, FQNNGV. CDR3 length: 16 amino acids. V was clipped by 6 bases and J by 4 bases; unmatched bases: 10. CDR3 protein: CASRYTGTRLTGELFF. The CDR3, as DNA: TGTGCCAGCAGGTACACCGGGACTAGACTCACCGGGGAGCTGTTTTTT.

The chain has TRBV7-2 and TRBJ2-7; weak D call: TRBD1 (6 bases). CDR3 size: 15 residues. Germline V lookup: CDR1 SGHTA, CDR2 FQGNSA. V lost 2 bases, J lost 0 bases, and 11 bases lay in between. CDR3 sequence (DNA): TGTGCCAGCAGCTTATTTCTAGGGGGCTCCTACGAGCAGTACTTC. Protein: CASSLFLGGSYEQYF.

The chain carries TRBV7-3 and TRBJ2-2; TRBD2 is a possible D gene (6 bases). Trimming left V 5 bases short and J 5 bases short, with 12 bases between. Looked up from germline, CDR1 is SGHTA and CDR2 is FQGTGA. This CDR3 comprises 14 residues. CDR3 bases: TGTGCCAGCAGCCCTAGCGCGGGTACCGGGGAGCTGTTTTTT. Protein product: CASSPSAGTGELFF.

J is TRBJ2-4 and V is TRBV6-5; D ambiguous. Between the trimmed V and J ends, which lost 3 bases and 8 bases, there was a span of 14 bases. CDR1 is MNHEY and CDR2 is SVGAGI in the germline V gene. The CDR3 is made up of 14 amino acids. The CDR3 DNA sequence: TGTGCCAGCAGTTATTCTAGGCGAGCACACATTCAGTACTTC. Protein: CASSYSRRAHIQYF.

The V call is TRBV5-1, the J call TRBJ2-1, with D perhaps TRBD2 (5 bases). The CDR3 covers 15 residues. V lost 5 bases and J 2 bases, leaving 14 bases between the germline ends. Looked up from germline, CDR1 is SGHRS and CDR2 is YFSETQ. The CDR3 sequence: CASSPGDWTYNEQFF. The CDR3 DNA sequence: TGCGCCAGCAGTCCCGGGGATTGGACCTACAATGAGCAGTTCTTC.

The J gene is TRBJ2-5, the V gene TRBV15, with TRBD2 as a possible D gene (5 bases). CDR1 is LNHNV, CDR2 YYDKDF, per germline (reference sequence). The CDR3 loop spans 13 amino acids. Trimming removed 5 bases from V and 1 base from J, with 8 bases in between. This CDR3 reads CATSSRGQETQYF. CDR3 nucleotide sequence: TGTGCCACCAGCTCCCGGGGCCAAGAGACCCAGTACTTC.

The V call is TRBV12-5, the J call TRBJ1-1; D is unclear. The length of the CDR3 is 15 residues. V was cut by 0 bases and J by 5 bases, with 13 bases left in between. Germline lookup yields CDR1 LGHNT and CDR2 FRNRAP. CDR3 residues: CASGLVLGRGTEAFF. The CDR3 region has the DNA TGTGCTAGTGGTTTGGTACTAGGGCGAGGTACTGAAGCTTTCTTT.

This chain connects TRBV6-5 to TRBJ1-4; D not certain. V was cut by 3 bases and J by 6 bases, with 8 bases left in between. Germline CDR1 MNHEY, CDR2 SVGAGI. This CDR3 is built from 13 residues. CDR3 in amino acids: CASSYSVYEKLFF. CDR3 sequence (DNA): TGTGCCAGCAGTTATTCAGTTTATGAAAAACTGTTTTTT.

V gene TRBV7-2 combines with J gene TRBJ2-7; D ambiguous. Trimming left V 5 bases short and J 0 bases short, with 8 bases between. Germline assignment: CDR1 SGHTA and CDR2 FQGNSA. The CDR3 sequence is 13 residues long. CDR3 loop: CASSPDISYEQYF. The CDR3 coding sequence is TGTGCCAGCAGCCCAGACATCTCCTACGAGCAGTACTTC.

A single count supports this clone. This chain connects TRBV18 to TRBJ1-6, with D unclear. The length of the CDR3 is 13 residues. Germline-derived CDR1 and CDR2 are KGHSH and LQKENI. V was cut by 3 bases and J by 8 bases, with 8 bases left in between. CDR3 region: CASSPSFDSPLHF. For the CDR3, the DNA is TGTGCCAGCTCACCTTCATTTGATTCACCCCTCCACTTT. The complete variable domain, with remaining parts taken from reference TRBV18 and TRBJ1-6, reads NAGVMQNPRHLVRRRGQEARLRCSPMKGHSHVYWYRQLPEEGLKFMVYLQKENIIDESGMPKERFSAEFPKEGPSILRIQQVVRGDSAAYFCASSPSFDSPLHFGNGTRLTVT.

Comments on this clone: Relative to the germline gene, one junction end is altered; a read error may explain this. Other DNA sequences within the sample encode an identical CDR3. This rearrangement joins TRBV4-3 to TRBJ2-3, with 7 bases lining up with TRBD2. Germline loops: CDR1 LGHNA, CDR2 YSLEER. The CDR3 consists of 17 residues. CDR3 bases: TGCGCCAGCAGCCAGGACCGGACTAGACCTAGCACAGATACACAGTATTTT. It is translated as CASSQDRTRPSTDTQYF.

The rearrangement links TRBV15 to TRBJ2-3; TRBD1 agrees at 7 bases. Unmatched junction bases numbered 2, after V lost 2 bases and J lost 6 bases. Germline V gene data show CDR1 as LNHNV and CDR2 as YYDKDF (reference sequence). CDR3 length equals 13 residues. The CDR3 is CATSRSRGDTQYF. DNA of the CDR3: TGTGCCACCAGCAGATCCAGGGGGGATACGCAGTATTTT.

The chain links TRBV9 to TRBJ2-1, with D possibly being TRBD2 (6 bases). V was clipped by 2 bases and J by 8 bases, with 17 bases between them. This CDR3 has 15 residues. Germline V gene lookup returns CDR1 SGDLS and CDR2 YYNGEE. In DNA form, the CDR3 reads TGTGCCAGCAGCGTTTGGGTGTCCGGCGGGGATGAGCAGTTCTTC. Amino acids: CASSVWVSGGDEQFF.

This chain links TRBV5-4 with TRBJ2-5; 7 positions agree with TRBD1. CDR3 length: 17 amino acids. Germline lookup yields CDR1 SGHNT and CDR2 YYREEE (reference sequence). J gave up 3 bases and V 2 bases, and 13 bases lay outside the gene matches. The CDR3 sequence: CASSFRKGARLEETQYF. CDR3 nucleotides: TGTGCCAGCAGCTTCAGGAAGGGGGCCCGGCTAGAAGAGACCCAGTACTTC.

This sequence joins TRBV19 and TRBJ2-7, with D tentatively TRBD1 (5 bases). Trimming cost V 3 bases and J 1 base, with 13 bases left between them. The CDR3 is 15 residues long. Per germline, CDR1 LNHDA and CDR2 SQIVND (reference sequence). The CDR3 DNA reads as TGTGCCAGTAGTATTAAGCAGGGCCTGTCCTACGAGCAGTACTTC. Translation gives CASSIKQGLSYEQYF.

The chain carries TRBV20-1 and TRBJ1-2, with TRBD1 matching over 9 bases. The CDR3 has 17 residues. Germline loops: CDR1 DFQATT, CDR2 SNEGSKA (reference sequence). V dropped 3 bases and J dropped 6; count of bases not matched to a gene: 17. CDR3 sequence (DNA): TGCAGTGCTAGTCACCGGGACAGGGCAATCATAACTAATGGCTACACCTTC. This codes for CSASHRDRAIITNGYTF.

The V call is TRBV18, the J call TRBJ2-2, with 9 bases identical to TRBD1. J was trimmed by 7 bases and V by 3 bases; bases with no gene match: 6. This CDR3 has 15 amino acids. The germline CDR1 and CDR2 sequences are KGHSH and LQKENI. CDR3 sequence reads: CASSPRQGVGGELFF. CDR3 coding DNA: TGTGCCAGCTCACCTCGACAGGGGGTCGGCGGGGAGCTGTTTTTT.

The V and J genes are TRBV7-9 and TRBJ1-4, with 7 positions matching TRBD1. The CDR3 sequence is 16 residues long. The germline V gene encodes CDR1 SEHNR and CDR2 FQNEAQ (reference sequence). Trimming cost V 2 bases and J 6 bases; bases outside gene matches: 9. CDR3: CASSLRPRQGDEKLFF. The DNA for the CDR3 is TGTGCCAGCAGCTTACGTCCCAGACAGGGCGATGAAAAACTGTTTTTT. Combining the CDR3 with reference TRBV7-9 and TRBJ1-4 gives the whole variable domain DTGVSQNPRHKITKRGQNVTFRCDPISEHNRLYWYRQTLGQGPEFLTYFQNEAQLEKSRLLSDRFSAERPKGSFSTLEIQRTEQGDSAMYLCASSLRPRQGDEKLFFGSGTQLSVL.

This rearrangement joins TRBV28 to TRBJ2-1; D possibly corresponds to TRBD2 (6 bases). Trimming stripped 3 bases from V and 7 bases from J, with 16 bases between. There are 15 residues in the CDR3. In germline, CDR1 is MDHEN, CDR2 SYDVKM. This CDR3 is CASSFTSNRLNEQFF. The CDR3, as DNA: TGTGCCAGCAGTTTTACTAGCAACAGGCTAAATGAGCAGTTCTTC.

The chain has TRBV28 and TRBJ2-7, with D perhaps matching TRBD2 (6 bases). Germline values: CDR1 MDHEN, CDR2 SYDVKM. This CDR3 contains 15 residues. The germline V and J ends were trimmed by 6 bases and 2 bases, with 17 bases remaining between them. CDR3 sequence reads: CASRPLAEGTYEQYF. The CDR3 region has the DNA TGTGCCAGCAGGCCCCTCGCGGAGGGGACCTACGAGCAGTACTTC.

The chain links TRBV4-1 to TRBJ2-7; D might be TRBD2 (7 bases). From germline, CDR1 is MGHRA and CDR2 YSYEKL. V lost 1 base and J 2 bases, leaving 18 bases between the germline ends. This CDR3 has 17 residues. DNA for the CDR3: TGCGCCAGCAGCCAAGCGGGAGGAGGACAGTCACCCTACGAGCAGTACTTC. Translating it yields CASSQAGGGQSPYEQYF.

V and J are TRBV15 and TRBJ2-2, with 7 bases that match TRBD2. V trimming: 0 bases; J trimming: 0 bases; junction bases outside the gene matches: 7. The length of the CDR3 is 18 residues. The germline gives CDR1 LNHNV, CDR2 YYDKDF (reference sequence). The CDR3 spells CATSRDYPGGTNTGELFF. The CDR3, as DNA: TGTGCCACCAGCAGAGATTACCCGGGGGGAACGAACACCGGGGAGCTGTTTTTT.

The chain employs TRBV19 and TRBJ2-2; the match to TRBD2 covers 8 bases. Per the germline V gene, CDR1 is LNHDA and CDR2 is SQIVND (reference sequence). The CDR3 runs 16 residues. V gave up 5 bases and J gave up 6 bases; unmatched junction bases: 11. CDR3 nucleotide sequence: TGTGCCAGTAGTGATCGGGTTCGCGGGAGGTCCGGGGAGCTGTTTTTT. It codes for CASSDRVRGRSGELFF.